What follows are 21 T cell receptor beta chains derived from one specimen sequenced in a study of glioma-infiltrating T cells. TCR alpha and beta CDR3 regions were amplified from RNA using iRepertoire nested multiplex PCR. TCRdb itself ran the multiplex PCR reads through MiXCR, one entry per CDR3 protein. This table has roughly 100,000 distinct CDR3 sequences, about 28% appearing once. The sequenced sample consisted of glioma tissue, nonneoplastic brain tissue, or PBMCs (not recorded which). The receptors stem from a human donor with low-grade glioma or glioblastoma, undergoing nonglioma brain surgery, or in good health (not recorded which).

This clonotype was seen many times. The chain couples TRBV24-1 to TRBJ2-3; D is unclear. Trimming took 5 bases from V and 3 from J, leaving 2 bases between them. Germline assignment: CDR1 KGHDR and CDR2 SFDVKD. The CDR3 loop spans 11 amino acids. The CDR3 coding sequence is TGTGCCACCAGTGTTACAGATACGCAGTATTTT. This translates into CATSVTDTQYF.

This clonotype was observed many times. The chain employs TRBV18 and TRBJ2-3; no clear D. The CDR3 extends over 13 amino acids. Germline V gene lookup returns CDR1 KGHSH and CDR2 LQKENI. The germline V and J ends were trimmed by 4 bases and 2 bases, with 7 bases remaining between them. CDR3 sequence (DNA): TGTGCCAGCTCACTCCGGAACACAGATACGCAGTATTTT. Amino acid sequence: CASSLRNTDTQYF.

The rearrangement uses TRBV30 and TRBJ1-1; weak D call: TRBD1 (5 bases). Germline V gene sequence: CDR1 GTSNPN, CDR2 SVGIG (reference sequence). Trimming left V 0 bases short and J 9 bases short, with 14 bases between. The CDR3 runs 13 residues. CDR3 loop: CAWSVHGALKAFF. The CDR3, as DNA: TGTGCCTGGAGTGTACACGGGGCCTTAAAAGCTTTCTTT.

This chain joins TRBV12-3 or TRBV12-4 and TRBJ1-2; 8 nucleotides align to TRBD1. The CDR3 spans 15 residues. Trimming removed 5 bases from V and 0 bases from J; junction bases left unmatched: 5. CDR3 protein: CASSHRGYANYGYTF. DNA for the CDR3: TGTGCCAGCAGTCACAGGGGGTACGCTAACTATGGCTACACCTTC.

This clonotype was seen at least ten times. The V call is TRBV27, the J call TRBJ2-5; either TRBD1 or TRBD2 may fit D (6 bases each). The CDR3 totals 16 residues. V was clipped by 4 bases and J by 4 bases, with 19 bases between them. CDR1 MNHEY and CDR2 SMNVEV come from the germline V gene (reference sequence). In nucleotides, the CDR3 is TGTGCCAGCAGTTCTCGGTTCCGGGGGCTGGGAGAGACCCAGTACTTC. This sequence encodes CASSSRFRGLGETQYF.

V usage is TRBV27 and J usage is TRBJ1-1; D uncertain. V lost 1 base, J lost 3 bases, and 6 bases lay in between. CDR1 and CDR2 from the germline V gene are MNHEY and SMNVEV (reference sequence). The CDR3 has 13 residues. The DNA of the CDR3 is TGTGCCAGCAGTTTATTCCCAGACACTGAAGCTTTCTTT. Translated, it gives CASSLFPDTEAFF.

This clonotype was counted only a few times. The rearrangement uses TRBV7-6 and TRBJ1-1; D possibly corresponds to TRBD1 (6 bases). Germline V gene lookup returns CDR1 SGHVS and CDR2 FNYEAQ. This CDR3 contains 14 residues. Trimming took off 5 bases at V and 3 bases at J, with 13 bases between the two ends. This CDR3 is CASSPRAGDTEAFF. CDR3 nucleotide sequence: TGTGCCAGCAGCCCCCGGGCAGGGGACACTGAAGCTTTCTTT.

The V call is TRBV7-2, the J call TRBJ2-5; 7 bases fit TRBD2. The ends lost 2 bases at V and 7 bases at J; junction bases unmatched: 10. Germline CDR1 and CDR2: SGHTA and FQGNSA. The CDR3 extends over 15 amino acids. The CDR3 nucleotides are TGTGCCAGCAGCTTATACCTTGGGCGCGGGGGGACCCAGTACTTC. Residues: CASSLYLGRGGTQYF.

Worth noting for this clonotype: A much bigger clone sits one base away, suggesting this may be a read error. The chain carries TRBV7-9 and TRBJ1-6; 8 nucleotides agree with TRBD1. Trimming cost V 5 bases and J 7 bases; bases outside gene matches: 10. Germline V gene lookup returns CDR1 SEHNR and CDR2 FQNEAQ (reference sequence). This CDR3 is 16 amino acids long. The DNA of the CDR3 is TGTGCCAGCAGCCCTGAACGGACAGGGTACAATTCACCCCTCCACTTT. Its protein product is CASSPERTGYNSPLHF.

Notes on this clonotype: An end of the junction does not agree with germline; a read error may underlie this. The chain carries TRBV6-1 and TRBJ1-2; perhaps TRBD1 as D (5 bases). Germline loops: CDR1 MNHNS, CDR2 SASEGT. The CDR3 covers 16 residues. The CDR3 nucleotides are TGTGCCATCAGTGAATTTTCGTTCGGGGCACCCTATGGCTACACCTTC. Translated, it gives CAISEFSFGAPYGYTF.

The V call is TRBV6-2 or TRBV6-3, the J call TRBJ2-5; the D gene is possibly TRBD2 (5 bases). CDR3 length: 13 amino acids. CDR1 and CDR2 (germline): MNHEY, SVGEGT. V was cut by 6 bases and J by 5 bases, with 13 bases left in between. CDR3 in DNA: TGTGCCAGCAGCTTAGACTGGAGGGAGACCCAGTACTTC. It is translated as CASSLDWRETQYF.

This clonotype was seen more than once but under ten times. The rearrangement joins TRBV19 to TRBJ1-1; 9 bases align to TRBD1. CDR1 LNHDA and CDR2 SQIVND come from the germline V gene (reference sequence). This CDR3 contains 14 residues. The ends lost 2 bases at V and 7 bases at J; junction bases unmatched: 5. The chain's CDR3 is CASSINRDRVEAFF. The CDR3 DNA reads as TGTGCCAGTAGTATAAACCGGGACAGGGTTGAAGCTTTCTTT. The complete variable domain, with remaining parts taken from reference TRBV19 and TRBJ1-1, reads DGGITQSPKYLFRKEGQNVTLSCEQNLNHDAMYWYRQDPGQGLRLIYYSQIVNDFQKGDIAEGYSVSREKKESFPLTVTSAQKNPTAFYLCASSINRDRVEAFFGQGTRLTVV.

The chain uses TRBV27 and TRBJ2-5, with unresolved D. The CDR3 totals 15 residues. Trimming left V 4 bases short and J 11 bases short, with 23 bases between. In germline, CDR1 is MNHEY, CDR2 SMNVEV (reference sequence). The CDR3, as DNA: TGTGCCAGCAGTTACACGTCTGGACCCAAAAAGGAGCAGTACTTC. This encodes CASSYTSGPKKEQYF.

On this clonotype itself: The junction does not match germline at one end; this may be a read error. This rearrangement joins TRBV4-1 to TRBJ1-5, with 8 bases identical to TRBD1. The CDR3 spans 14 residues. Germline V gene data show CDR1 as MGHRA and CDR2 as YSYEKL. The CDR3 coding sequence is TGCGCCAACAGCCAAGTGACAGGGGATCAGCCCCAGCATTTT. As protein: CANSQVTGDQPQHF.

This clonotype has more than one count but fewer than ten. The V call is TRBV7-2, the J call TRBJ2-7; D remains ambiguous. CDR1 SGHTA and CDR2 FQGNSA come from the germline V gene. V was trimmed by 9 bases and J by 1 base, leaving 19 bases between them. The CDR3 length is 15 residues. In DNA form, the CDR3 reads TGTGCCAGTGGAGAGACACCCATCTATTCCTACGAGCAGTACTTC. This sequence encodes CASGETPIYSYEQYF.

In this sample, this clonotype turned up a few times. The genes are TRBV5-5 and TRBJ2-2, with D unresolved. In germline, CDR1 is SGHKS, CDR2 YYEKEE (reference sequence). CDR3 length equals 13 residues. Deletions cut 1 base from V and 5 bases from J, with 6 bases between. The CDR3 sequence: CASSLTETGELFF. The CDR3 DNA is TGTGCCAGCAGCTTGACGGAAACCGGGGAGCTGTTTTTT. Using reference TRBV5-5 and TRBJ2-2 for the parts outside the CDR3, the full variable domain is DAGVTQSPTHLIKTRGQQVTLRCSPISGHKSVSWYQQVLGQGPQFIFQYYEKEERGRGNFPDRFSARQFPNYSSELNVNALLLGDSALYLCASSLTETGELFFGEGSRLTVL.

This clonotype was picked up a small number of times. This chain uses TRBV11-2 with TRBJ2-4; the D gene is possibly TRBD2 (5 bases). The CDR3 is 14 residues long. V gave up 3 bases and J gave up 12 bases, with 18 bases separating them. Germline V gene sequence: CDR1 SGHAT, CDR2 FQNNGV. This chain's CDR3 is CASSFPLEASTQYF. CDR3 in DNA: TGTGCCAGCAGCTTTCCATTGGAGGCGAGCACTCAGTACTTC.

This clonotype appeared many times. The V call is TRBV4-3, the J call TRBJ2-5; D may correspond to TRBD1 or TRBD2 (5 bases each). The CDR3 loop spans 13 amino acids. Germline V gives CDR1 LGHNA, CDR2 YSLEER. The V end was cut by 3 bases, the J end by 5 bases, with 10 bases between. CDR3 coding DNA: TGCGCCAGCAGCCATGGGACCCCGGAGACCCAGTACTTC. The encoded protein is CASSHGTPETQYF.

This clonotype was seen ten or more times. V gene TRBV7-2 combines with J gene TRBJ1-2; no reliable D call. Germline V gene lookup returns CDR1 SGHTA and CDR2 FQGNSA. The CDR3 spans 14 residues. Trimming shortened V by 4 bases and J by 2 bases, and 11 bases separated the two germline ends. CDR3: CASSSYSSNYGYTF. The CDR3 DNA follows: TGTGCCAGCAGCTCTTACAGTAGCAACTATGGCTACACCTTC.

The chain is built from TRBV10-3 and TRBJ2-1; tentative D call: TRBD2 (5 bases). With 6 bases removed from V and 4 bases from J, the gap between germline ends came to 10 bases. Germline lookup yields CDR1 ENHRY and CDR2 SYGVKD. The CDR3 loop spans 13 amino acids. The CDR3 nucleotides are TGTGCCATCAGCGGGGAGACTTACAATGAGCAGTTCTTC. Translation: CAISGETYNEQFF.

Remarks on this clonotype: This clone may be a read error of a much larger clone one base away. The CDR3 end shows no conserved phenylalanine or tryptophan, and so a read error is likely. V usage is TRBV20-1 and J usage is TRBJ2-5; D is unresolved. CDR1 and CDR2 from the germline V gene are DFQATT and SNEGSKA (reference sequence). V was trimmed by 1 base and J by 0 bases, leaving 6 bases between them. The CDR3 extends over 13 amino acids. CDR3: CSARGGDQETQYL. CDR3 bases: TGCAGTGCTAGAGGTGGGGACCAAGAGACCCAGTACTTA.